This TCR beta chain derives from a study of cytomegalovirus exposure and HLA in healthy donors (TCRdb year 2017). For the study in its entirety: According to a later analysis, the approximately 130 validation repertoires were produced on the same platform as the 666 repertoires of the first cohort. The study aimed to test whether cataloging public T cell receptors could reveal signatures of past pathogen exposure. To predict cytomegalovirus infection status, the study brought together high-throughput TCR immunosequencing, statistical association of individual TCRs with disease status, and machine learning. Besides the first cohort of approximately 670 subjects, a separate validation cohort made up of some 110 different subjects was used.

Receptor libraries were prepared by the immunoSEQ multiplex PCR assay. The source study handled its data this way. A statistical classification framework was built to diagnose cytomegalovirus status from the catalog of TCR beta chain sequences. In its TCRdb copy, this immuneACCESS table keeps in-frame sequences only and misses some clones. Where compared with another copy, unresolved V genes explain less than half of these, and the others have no known cause. V and J calls and clone size follow that table, whereas D and trimming were derived from the DNA. For this sample there are 65,000 to 70,000 clones; about 90% appear just once. The ten largest clones take up just over 3% of the sample. The donors belonged to the validation cohort of about 130 subjects, which was separate from the roughly 670-subject first cohort. Comments on this clone: The target of this receptor is not known. Per-base qualities were not stored, and no clone one base away is much larger.

What the study reported, not specific to this receptor: All 120 or so repertoires were used to score co-occurrence in the validation cohort in a later analysis, because that analysis had no HLA typing for the cohort. The classifier was reported to diagnose cytomegalovirus status with high specificity and sensitivity in both the original cohort and the validation cohort. Of the cluster scores, 94% were above 0 in a later analysis, which found that TCRs clustered in the first cohort also tended to co-occur in the 120 or so validation repertoires. It was suggested by the authors that the approach could potentially be generalized to other disease states and immunological phenotypes. Three of the identified cytomegalovirus-associated TCR beta chains were confirmed in vitro to be specific for cytomegalovirus antigens. While some public TCRs were present in many individuals, most TCR sequences turned up only very rarely across donors. A total of 150 or so TCR beta chains were listed by the study as associated with cytomegalovirus.

The sequence derives from a man between 18 and 29 years old in good health and CMV-seronegative. The material sequenced was PBMCs.

At the DNA level, the sequence is TGTGCCAGCAGTGGGAAGACTAGCGGGAACCTACCTCTATTTACGCAGTATTTT. Translated, it gives CASSGKTSGNLPLFTQYF. This sequence uses TRBV2 and TRBJ2-3, with 11 bases matching TRBD2. The V end gives up 4 bases and the J end 8 bases, leaving 17 bases in the junction not matched to a gene. Based on the germline V gene, the CDR1 and CDR2 sequences are SNHLY and FYNNEI. Spanning cysteine to phenylalanine, the CDR3 consists of 18 amino acids. The retained sequence is limited to the CDR3, 54 bases, with the frame set at the first base. When the CDR3 is completed using the reference TRBV2 and TRBJ2-3 genes on either side, the full variable domain is EPEVTQTPSHQVTQMGQEVILRCVPISNHLYFYWYRQILGQKVEFLVSFYNNEISEKSEIFDDQFSVERPDGSNFTLKIRSTKLEDSAMYFCASSGKTSGNLPLFTQYFGPGTRLTVL.